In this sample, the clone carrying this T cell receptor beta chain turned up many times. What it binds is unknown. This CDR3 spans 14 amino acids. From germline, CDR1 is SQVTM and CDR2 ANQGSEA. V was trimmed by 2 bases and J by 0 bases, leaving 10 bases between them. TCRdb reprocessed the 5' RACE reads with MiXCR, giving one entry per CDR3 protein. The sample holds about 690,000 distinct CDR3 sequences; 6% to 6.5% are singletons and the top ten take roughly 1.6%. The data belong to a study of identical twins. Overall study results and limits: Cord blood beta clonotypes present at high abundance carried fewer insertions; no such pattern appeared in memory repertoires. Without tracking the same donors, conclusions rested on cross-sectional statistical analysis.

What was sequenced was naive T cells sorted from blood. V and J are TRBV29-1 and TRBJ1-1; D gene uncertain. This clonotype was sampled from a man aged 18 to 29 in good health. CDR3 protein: CSVERKVMNTEAFF. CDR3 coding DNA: TGCAGCGTTGAAAGGAAGGTCATGAACACTGAAGCTTTCTTT.